The next 21 T cell receptor beta chains were all read from a single sample in a study of blood T cell repertoires in COVID-19. Here immunoSEQ multiplex PCR was the method, and the copy in TCRdb shows in-frame clones only, minus some. This sample yields about 200,000 clones, of which around 88% are seen a single time; approximately 1.5% belongs to the top ten. Specimen: peripheral blood. The receptor set was obtained from a man aged 18 to 29 with active or convalescent COVID-19.

This clone has more than one count but fewer than ten. The V and J genes are TRBV4-2 and TRBJ1-5; the match to TRBD1 covers 8 bases. Germline V gives CDR1 LGHNA, CDR2 YNFKEQ. The CDR3 spans 14 residues. Trimming cost V 5 bases and J 6 bases; bases outside gene matches: 6. CDR3 sequence: CASSTDRASQPQHF. DNA of the CDR3: TGTGCCAGCAGCACGGACAGGGCTAGTCAGCCCCAGCATTTT.

The J gene is TRBJ2-1, the V gene TRBV5-1; D is perhaps TRBD1 (5 bases). The CDR3 is made up of 16 amino acids. The germline V gene has CDR1 SGHRS and CDR2 YFSETQ. Trimming left V 0 bases short and J 0 bases short, with 10 bases between. CDR3 sequence (DNA): TGCGCCAGCAGCTTGGGGGGCGCCTCCTCCTACAATGAGCAGTTCTTC. Translated, it gives CASSLGGASSYNEQFF. Drawing the rest from reference TRBV5-1 and TRBJ2-1, the complete variable domain is KAGVTQTPRYLIKTRGQQVTLSCSPISGHRSVSWYQQTPGQGLQFLFEYFSETQRNKGNFPGRFSGRQFSNSRSEMNVSTLELGDSALYLCASSLGGASSYNEQFFGPGTRLTVL.

This rearrangement joins TRBV14 to TRBJ2-1; tentative D call: TRBD1 (6 bases). The V gene lost 5 bases and the J gene lost 3 bases, with 14 bases spanning the gap. The germline V gene encodes CDR1 SGHDN and CDR2 FVKESK. CDR3 length: 15 amino acids. For the CDR3, the DNA is TGTGCCAGCAGCTCCCCAGGGGCCGTCTACAATGAGCAGTTCTTC. Translation gives CASSSPGAVYNEQFF.

The V gene is TRBV7-2, the J gene TRBJ2-3; no firm D call. The CDR3 has 13 amino acids. Trimming pared 2 bases from V and 4 bases from J, leaving 7 bases between. The germline gives CDR1 SGHTA, CDR2 FQGNSA. This chain's CDR3 is CASSLRSPDTQYF. The CDR3 DNA follows: TGTGCCAGCAGCTTACGGAGCCCAGATACGCAGTATTTT.

This rearrangement joins TRBV15 to TRBJ1-1; TRBD1 matches at 10 bases. The ends lost 0 bases at V and 4 bases at J; junction bases unmatched: 2. Germline V gene data show CDR1 as LNHNV and CDR2 as YYDKDF (reference sequence). CDR3 length: 15 amino acids. The CDR3 sequence: CATSRDRDRGTEAFF. In DNA, the CDR3 is TGTGCCACCAGCAGAGACCGGGACAGGGGCACTGAAGCTTTCTTT.

This clone was detected only a few times. The chain links TRBV19 to TRBJ2-7; the match to TRBD1 covers 9 bases. This CDR3 region has 16 residues. Germline V CDR1 and CDR2: LNHDA, SQIVND (reference sequence). V was pared by 2 bases and J by 1 base, with 6 bases of the junction left unmatched. This chain's CDR3 is CASSISTGGTSYEQYF. CDR3 sequence (DNA): TGTGCCAGTAGTATATCGACAGGGGGTACGTCCTACGAGCAGTACTTC.

The genes are TRBV5-5 and TRBJ1-6; D is possibly TRBD1 (6 bases). The germline CDR1 and CDR2 sequences are SGHKS and YYEKEE (reference sequence). Between the trimmed V and J ends, which lost 2 bases and 8 bases, there was a span of 23 bases. CDR3 length: 18 amino acids. CDR3 loop: CASSFNEAGGVRDSPLHF. In DNA, the CDR3 is TGTGCCAGCAGCTTCAACGAAGCGGGGGGCGTTCGGGATTCACCCCTCCACTTT.

The chain combines TRBV13 with TRBJ2-1, with unresolved D. Germline-derived CDR1 and CDR2 are PRHDT and FYEKMQ (reference sequence). The CDR3 spans 12 residues. V lost 4 bases to trimming and J lost 11 bases, with 12 bases between them. The CDR3 sequence: CASSSPGGKQFF. CDR3 DNA sequence: TGTGCCAGCAGCTCCCCCGGCGGAAAGCAGTTCTTC.

The rearrangement joins TRBV11-2 to TRBJ1-2, with D unresolved. Germline V lookup: CDR1 SGHAT, CDR2 FQNNGV. V was clipped by 0 bases and J by 0 bases, with 8 bases between them. The CDR3 loop spans 15 amino acids. This CDR3 reads CASSLEGRSNYGYTF. For the CDR3, the DNA is TGTGCCAGCAGCTTAGAGGGCAGATCTAACTATGGCTACACCTTC.

This sequence joins TRBV14 and TRBJ1-2; D is possibly TRBD1 (5 bases). CDR1 and CDR2 (germline): SGHDN, FVKESK. Trimming took off 5 bases at V and 1 base at J, with 8 bases between the two ends. The CDR3 runs to 13 residues. CDR3 protein: CASSKTVNYGYTF. CDR3 nucleotides: TGTGCCAGCAGCAAGACAGTTAACTATGGCTACACCTTC.

This clone was found once. V gene TRBV30 combines with J gene TRBJ1-2; the match to TRBD1 covers 11 bases. The germline V gene has CDR1 GTSNPN and CDR2 SVGIG (reference sequence). The CDR3 spans 16 residues. With V trimmed by 0 bases and J by 4 bases, 7 bases remained unmatched. Here the CDR3 DNA reads TGTGCCTGGAGTGTCGTGGGGACAGGGGGAGCCTATGGCTACACCTTC. The encoded protein is CAWSVVGTGGAYGYTF.

The rearrangement uses TRBV5-6 and TRBJ2-1; D possibly corresponds to TRBD2 (6 bases). CDR1 is SGHDT and CDR2 is YYEEEE in the germline V gene. The CDR3 is 13 amino acids. Trimming cost V 0 bases and J 5 bases, with 6 bases left between them. Written as DNA, the CDR3 is TGTGCCAGCAGCTTGGGGACTAACAATGAGCAGTTCTTC. Amino acid sequence: CASSLGTNNEQFF.

The rearrangement links TRBV4-2 to TRBJ2-5; 9 bases map to TRBD2. After removal of 0 bases from V and 5 bases from J, the junction contained 13 bases not matched to a gene. CDR1 is LGHNA, CDR2 YNFKEQ, per germline. The CDR3 length is 18 residues. CDR3 DNA: TGTGCCAGCAGCCAAGATCTTGCGGGAGGGCCGCTAACCGAGACCCAGTACTTC. Protein sequence: CASSQDLAGGPLTETQYF.

This rearrangement joins TRBV5-4 to TRBJ2-5; D possibly corresponds to TRBD2 (6 bases). Germline CDR1 reads SGHNT; CDR2 reads YYREEE (reference sequence). This CDR3 comprises 14 residues. V lost 4 bases and J lost 5, with 15 bases in between. CDR3 in amino acids: CASSADTREETQYF. The CDR3 DNA follows: TGTGCCAGCAGCGCCGACACTCGGGAGGAGACCCAGTACTTC.

The genes are TRBV11-2 and TRBJ2-7, with D perhaps TRBD1 (7 bases). CDR3 length: 14 amino acids. Germline CDR1 reads SGHAT; CDR2 reads FQNNGV. Trimming left V 5 bases short and J 3 bases short, with 14 bases between. CDR3 coding DNA: TGTGCCAGCAGCCCACAGGGGAGGATCTACGAGCAGTACTTC. It yields the protein CASSPQGRIYEQYF. The entire variable domain, with the rest obtained from reference TRBV11-2 and TRBJ2-7, is as follows: EAGVAQSPRYKIIEKRQSVAFWCNPISGHATLYWYQQILGQGPKLLIQFQNNGVVDDSQLPKDRFSAERLKGVDSTLKIQPAKLEDSAVYLCASSPQGRIYEQYFGPGTRLTVT.

V usage is TRBV24-1 and J usage is TRBJ2-2, with D perhaps TRBD1 (5 bases). V was shortened by 4 bases and J by 4 bases, with 15 bases between the two germline ends. CDR3 length: 16 residues. The germline V gene encodes CDR1 KGHDR and CDR2 SFDVKD. Here the CDR3 reads CATSDLSGRGTGELFF. The CDR3 region has the DNA TGTGCCACCAGTGACCTTTCGGGTAGGGGCACCGGGGAGCTGTTTTTT.

This rearrangement joins TRBV10-3 to TRBJ1-1; a weak D match, TRBD1 (6 bases). Germline CDR1 is ENHRY and CDR2 is SYGVKD. Trimming took off 2 bases at V and 2 bases at J, with 12 bases between the two ends. CDR3 length equals 15 residues. In nucleotides, the CDR3 is TGTGCCATCAGTGAGGGACAGATAGTTAACACTGAAGCTTTCTTT. It yields the protein CAISEGQIVNTEAFF.

The genes are TRBV3-1 (or the pseudogene TRBV3-2) and TRBJ2-7; 7 bases align to TRBD2. Trimming at V came to 1 base and at J to 4 bases, leaving 7 bases not matched to a gene. This CDR3 has 15 amino acids. Germline-derived CDR1 and CDR2 are LGHDT and YNNKEL (reference sequence). CDR3 DNA: TGTGCCAGCAGCCAAGTGGCCAGCGGGGCTTACGAGCAGTACTTC. The encoded protein is CASSQVASGAYEQYF.

This chain links TRBV5-4 with TRBJ2-3; 10 bases are a match to TRBD1. Trimming removed 4 bases from V and 3 bases from J; junction bases left unmatched: 5. The CDR3 is 15 amino acids. From germline, CDR1 is SGHNT and CDR2 YYREEE (reference sequence). In DNA form, the CDR3 reads TGTGCCAGCAGCACGACAGGGGGCTGGACAGATACGCAGTATTTT. Encoded protein: CASSTTGGWTDTQYF.

The V call is TRBV2, the J call TRBJ1-4, with TRBD1 matching 9 bases. With 8 bases clipped from V and 7 bases from J, the junction kept 11 bases outside the gene matches. The CDR3 consists of 15 residues. Germline lookup yields CDR1 SNHLY and CDR2 FYNNEI. The DNA for the CDR3 is TGTGCCAGCGGACCGAGGACAGGGGCTGGTGAAAAACTGTTTTTT. Amino acids: CASGPRTGAGEKLFF.

V and J are TRBV19 and TRBJ2-5; D possibly corresponds to TRBD1 (6 bases). V was clipped by 4 bases and J by 4 bases, with 16 bases between them. Germline CDR1 and CDR2: LNHDA and SQIVND (reference sequence). CDR3 length: 15 residues. The CDR3 DNA follows: TGTGCCAGTAGTAGGGCGACAGGCTCGATAGAGACCCAGTACTTC. Its protein is CASSRATGSIETQYF.